These T cell receptor beta chains were read from a single sample in a study of blood T cell repertoires in COVID-19. Here immunoSEQ multiplex PCR was the method, and the copy in TCRdb shows in-frame clones only, minus some. Found here are under 130,000 clones, around 90% of them singletons; the top ten hold 15% to 20%. Sequencing used peripheral blood. The receptors stem from a woman aged 80 or over in a cohort sampled during active COVID-19. Each CDR3 is given with its conserved first and last residue. A D gene is named only where the DNA matches it firmly. Size is stated for part of the rows, as once, few or many counts, or as a class when the clone is expanded.

D: -; size: -; V: TRBV6-5; J: TRBJ1-1; DNA: TGTGCCAGCAGTTATTCTACGGAGGGGGAAGCTTTCTTT; CDR3: CASSYSTEGEAFF
D: -; size: -; V: TRBV18; J: TRBJ1-6; DNA: TGTGCCAGCTCACAAACCGGGGGTGTAGGAATTGCTTCACCCCTCCACTTT; CDR3: CASSQTGGVGIASPLHF
D: -; size: -; V: TRBV2; J: TRBJ2-3; DNA: TGTGCCAGCAGTGAAGGGCAGAACACAGATACGCAGTATTTT; CDR3: CASSEGQNTDTQYF
D: -; size: -; V: TRBV29-1; J: TRBJ1-1; DNA: TGCAGCGTTGGGCCTTCGAACACTGAAGCTTTCTTT; CDR3: CSVGPSNTEAFF
D: -; size: -; V: TRBV3-1/TRBV3-2; J: TRBJ1-1; DNA: TGTGCCAGCAGCAGAGAACCCCGAGTTGAGGGGAACACTGAAGCTTTCTTT; CDR3: CASSREPRVEGNTEAFF
D: TRBD1; size: -; V: TRBV2; J: TRBJ2-5; DNA: TGTGCCAGCAGTAACCTTGGACAGGTTGAAGAGACCCAGTACTTC; CDR3: CASSNLGQVEETQYF
D: TRBD1; size: -; V: TRBV3-1/TRBV3-2; J: TRBJ2-1; DNA: TGTGCCAGCAGCCCAGCCGGGACAGGGGCCTACAATGAGCAGTTCTTC; CDR3: CASSPAGTGAYNEQFF
D: TRBD1; size: -; V: TRBV6-2/TRBV6-3; J: TRBJ1-1; DNA: TGTGCCAGCAGTCTGACAGGGGCTCCAGCTTTCTTT; CDR3: CASSLTGAPAFF
D: TRBD1; size: few; V: TRBV5-6; J: TRBJ2-5; DNA: TGTGCCAGCAGCAACCGGGACAGCAAAGAGACCCAGTACTTC; CDR3: CASSNRDSKETQYF
D: -; size: -; V: TRBV5-1; J: TRBJ1-1; DNA: TGCGCCAGCAGCTTATCCGGGTTCCGGGGGACTGAAGCTTTCTTT; CDR3: CASSLSGFRGTEAFF
D: TRBD1; size: -; V: TRBV5-4; J: TRBJ2-7; DNA: TGTGCCAGCAGCCACGGGACAGTCTCCTACGAGCAGTACTTC; CDR3: CASSHGTVSYEQYF
D: -; size: -; V: TRBV29-1; J: TRBJ2-7; DNA: TGCAGCGTAAAAGGACAGTGGAGCCCCTCTAGCGAGCAGTACTTC; CDR3: CSVKGQWSPSSEQYF
D: -; size: -; V: TRBV6-5; J: TRBJ1-1; DNA: TGTGCCAGCTTCTCCTGGGCAGGACAAGAAGCTTTCTTT; CDR3: CASFSWAGQEAFF
D: TRBD1; size: -; V: TRBV15; J: TRBJ2-4; DNA: TGTGCCACCAAGCAGGGGGTAGCGAACATTCAGTACTTC; CDR3: CATKQGVANIQYF
D: -; size: -; V: TRBV21-1; J: TRBJ2-3; DNA: TGTGCCAGCAGCAAAGCCCGACAAATGGGGCCCAGCACAGATACGCAGTATTTT; CDR3: CASSKARQMGPSTDTQYF
D: -; size: -; V: TRBV18; J: TRBJ2-7; DNA: TGTGCCAGCTCAACAGTCCACGACAGTAACGAGCAGTACTTC; CDR3: CASSTVHDSNEQYF
D: -; size: -; V: TRBV10-1; J: TRBJ2-3; DNA: TGCGCCAGCAGTGGCCAGATTGACACAGATACGCAGTATTTT; CDR3: CASSGQIDTDTQYF
D: TRBD1; size: -; V: TRBV18; J: TRBJ2-1; DNA: TGTGCCAGCTCATCAACAGGGGTGCCACACAATGAGCAGTTCTTC; CDR3: CASSSTGVPHNEQFF
D: -; size: -; V: TRBV7-3; J: TRBJ2-5; DNA: TGTGCCAGCAGCTTACGGTCCGAAGAGACCCAGTACTTC; CDR3: CASSLRSEETQYF
D: -; size: -; V: TRBV3-1/TRBV3-2; J: TRBJ2-5; DNA: TGTGCCAGCAGTCCAGGTTTTCGCGAGTACCAAGAGACCCAGTACTTC; CDR3: CASSPGFREYQETQYF
D: TRBD1; size: -; V: TRBV9; J: TRBJ1-2; DNA: TGTGCCAGCAGCGTGGGACAGTGGGACTATGGCTACACCTTC; CDR3: CASSVGQWDYGYTF
D: TRBD1; size: -; V: TRBV5-4; J: TRBJ1-2; DNA: TGTGCCAGCAGCATGGGGGACAGGGTGGGTGATGGCTACACCTTC; CDR3: CASSMGDRVGDGYTF
D: TRBD2; size: -; V: TRBV27; J: TRBJ2-7; DNA: TGTGCCAGCAGTCCCCTGGGGTCGTGGCGGGAGGGCTACGAGCAGTACTTC; CDR3: CASSPLGSWREGYEQYF